This T cell receptor (beta chain) was captured in a study of blood T cell repertoires in COVID-19 (dated by TCRdb to 2018 to 2021). In terms of the full investigation: The collaborator samples originated in the United States, Italy and Spain and spanned the acute and convalescent phases of COVID-19. Samples were obtained from the ongoing ImmuneRACE study (first 160 participants) and from some 1,300 subjects provided by 6 global collaborators. The prospective study material was composed of cDNA or gDNA derived from T cells, B-cell-depleted T cells, or PBMCs. HLA class I and class II types, where available, came from metadata supplied by the sample provider rather than from assay-based typing. The repertoires were released in a freely available public database intended as a resource for research on the immune response to SARS-CoV-2. Sample metadata almost always included a de-identified subject ID, COVID-19 status, age in years and sex. Subjects who had been exposed to COVID-19, were actively infected with it, or had recovered from it provided the deeply sampled blood TCRbeta repertoires that made up the dataset.

The immunoSEQ Assay, a bias-controlled multiplex PCR, was used to amplify TCRbeta CDR3 regions from genomic DNA. On the authors' methods: The number of nucleated cells in each sample was estimated from the amplification of reference gene primers within the assay. To quantify the absolute abundance of each unique TCRbeta CDR3 rearrangement, sequence reads were collapsed and filtered. For each sample, productive Simpson clonality was calculated as the square root of Simpson's diversity index over productive rearrangements. The clones in this table, taken by TCRdb from immuneACCESS, are in-frame only. Not every clone is retained; where verified, under half of the shortfall comes from an unresolved V gene, and the cause of the rest is unknown. Clonal size and the V and J genes are those of that table, whereas D and trimming came from the DNA. The sample yields about 220,000 clones; around 80% were counted once. The leading ten clones occupy around 7.3% of the sample.

Study-wide conclusions, independent of this receptor: How much clinical and demographic metadata was included differed by source and by participant, and the metadata was provided uncurated.

The collaborating institutions used their own protocols to collect whole blood in K2EDTA tubes. For TCRbeta analysis, collaborators shipped samples in one of three forms: frozen whole blood, isolated PBMCs, or DNA extracted from either of those sample types. The count of this clone is one. Its recognized antigen is unknown. Per-nucleotide qualities are absent, and no much larger clonotype sits a single base away. The CDR3 runs 14 residues from the cysteine to the phenylalanine. Only the CDR3 DNA stays, 42 bases, in frame from base 1. V is pared back by 3 bases and J by 5 bases, with 14 bases lying between the germline termini. The germline V gene (reference sequence) specifies LNHDA as CDR1 and SQIVND as CDR2.

The material sequenced was peripheral blood. This clonotype originated in a woman in her seventies with acute or convalescent COVID-19. The sequence is built from TRBV19 and TRBJ2-7; tentative D gene TRBD2, with 6 bases matching. The CDR3 sequence is CASSIGGEGDEQYF. The DNA sequence is given as TGTGCCAGTAGTATTGGAGGGGAAGGGGACGAGCAGTACTTC. When the CDR3 is completed using the reference TRBV19 and TRBJ2-7 genes on either side, the full variable domain is DGGITQSPKYLFRKEGQNVTLSCEQNLNHDAMYWYRQDPGQGLRLIYYSQIVNDFQKGDIAEGYSVSREKKESFPLTVTSAQKNPTAFYLCASSIGGEGDEQYFGPGTRLTVT.